This T cell receptor (beta chain) was sequenced during a study of cytomegalovirus exposure and HLA in healthy donors. Use of 60 Vbeta and 13 Jbeta primers characterized the PCR. The table came from immunoSEQ multiplex PCR; TCRdb's copy has only in-frame clones and leaves some out. The profile shows around 35,000 clones, around 70% of them singletons. Germline loops: CDR1 SGHNT, CDR2 YYREEE (reference sequence). The CDR3 sequence is 17 residues long. J was trimmed by 8 bases and V by 2 bases; bases with no gene match: 15. Comment on this clone: The antigen is unknown.

General study points: Immune exposure information available was restricted to CMV serostatus. Indistinguishable V segments such as TRBV6-2 and TRBV6-3 were excluded. For most TCR beta V segments, an earlier analysis put the productive rate at about 90% or about 30% of the time. Among TCR beta chains, those listed as cytomegalovirus-associated numbered under 200.

Input material: PBMCs. The chain recombines TRBV5-4 with TRBJ2-1, with 8 nucleotides matching TRBD2. The receptor was isolated from a man aged 25 to 40 in good health and CMV-seronegative. The CDR3 region has the DNA TGTGCCAGCAGCTTCCAGTTGTCGGGAGGGCCCGAGGATGAGCAGTTCTTC. Residues: CASSFQLSGGPEDEQFF.